These 12 T cell receptor beta chains came from one sample sequenced in a study of shared clonotypes between healthy human individuals. Using immunoSEQ multiplex PCR, the repertoire was profiled, and TCRdb retains in-frame clones only, with some absent. This repertoire shows around 320,000 clones, around 86% found once; its top ten account for 15% to 20%. Material: memory CD8+ T cells sorted from blood. Sample subset: CD45RO+ cells pooled with CCR7-negative TemRA cells. These receptors were collected from a man between 18 and 29 years old in good health.

The V gene is TRBV7-9, the J gene TRBJ1-1, with TRBD1 identical over 7 bases. This CDR3 is built from 17 residues. Germline CDR1 SEHNR, CDR2 FQNEAQ (reference sequence). Trimming removed 3 bases from V and 2 bases from J; junction bases left unmatched: 12. The CDR3 protein is CASSFTGARRDNTEAFF. In DNA form, the CDR3 reads TGTGCCAGCAGCTTTACAGGGGCCAGACGAGATAACACTGAAGCTTTCTTT. The whole variable domain, filled in from reference TRBV7-9 and TRBJ1-1, reads DTGVSQNPRHKITKRGQNVTFRCDPISEHNRLYWYRQTLGQGPEFLTYFQNEAQLEKSRLLSDRFSAERPKGSFSTLEIQRTEQGDSAMYLCASSFTGARRDNTEAFFGQGTRLTVV.

This clone was picked up one time. The chain recombines TRBV30 with TRBJ2-5; no reliable D call. Trimming left V 1 base short and J 3 bases short, with 9 bases between. The CDR3 sequence is 13 residues long. The germline gives CDR1 GTSNPN, CDR2 SVGIG (reference sequence). Written as DNA, the CDR3 is TGTGCCTGGAGTGGTGTAGGGAAAGAGACCCAGTACTTC. It encodes CAWSGVGKETQYF.

The chain uses TRBV9 and TRBJ1-1; possibly TRBD1 for D (6 bases). V was clipped by 9 bases and J by 1 base, with 16 bases between them. The CDR3 is 14 residues long. In germline, CDR1 is SGDLS, CDR2 YYNGEE. This CDR3 reads CATGPGHANTEAFF. CDR3 nucleotides: TGTGCCACAGGACCGGGACACGCGAACACTGAAGCTTTCTTT.

The chain recombines TRBV14 with TRBJ2-7; 8 nucleotides agree with TRBD1. This CDR3 region has 13 residues. Germline-derived CDR1 and CDR2 are SGHDN and FVKESK. Trimming removed 7 bases from V and 3 bases from J; junction bases left unmatched: 5. CDR3 protein: CASNGQGGYEQYF. In DNA form, the CDR3 reads TGTGCCAGCAATGGACAGGGTGGCTACGAGCAGTACTTC.

The chain employs TRBV7-9 and TRBJ2-3; D ambiguous. V gave up 0 bases and J gave up 2 bases, with 9 bases separating them. CDR1 and CDR2 from the germline V gene are SEHNR and FQNEAQ (reference sequence). This CDR3 is 15 amino acids long. CDR3 sequence (DNA): TGTGCCAGCAGCTTAGCGAAGGAAATCACAGATACGCAGTATTTT. This translates into CASSLAKEITDTQYF.

J is TRBJ2-4 and V is TRBV6-1; a weak D match, TRBD1 (6 bases). The CDR3 length is 17 residues. Per the germline V gene, CDR1 is MNHNS and CDR2 is SASEGT. V lost 0 bases, J lost 2 bases, and 14 bases lay in between. The CDR3 is CASSEALRRGSKNIQYF. The CDR3 nucleotides are TGTGCCAGCAGTGAAGCGCTTCGTAGGGGGTCCAAAAACATTCAGTACTTC.

This chain connects TRBV2 to TRBJ2-7, with D possibly being TRBD2 (6 bases). Germline values: CDR1 SNHLY, CDR2 FYNNEI. The V gene lost 6 bases and the J gene lost 2 bases, with 11 bases spanning the gap. The CDR3 spans 13 residues. In DNA form, the CDR3 reads TGTGCCAGCAGGGCGGGACGCCCCTACGAGCAGTACTTC. It yields the protein CASRAGRPYEQYF.

The rearrangement links TRBV30 to TRBJ2-2, with D uncertain. Trimming pared 0 bases from V and 10 bases from J, leaving 9 bases between. The V gene's germline CDR1 is GTSNPN and CDR2 SVGIG (reference sequence). This CDR3 comprises 12 residues. The CDR3 loop reads CAWSVHSEELFF. Written as DNA, the CDR3 is TGTGCCTGGAGTGTACACTCGGAGGAGCTGTTTTTT.

This sequence joins TRBV30 and TRBJ2-5; no clear D gene. From germline, CDR1 is GTSNPN and CDR2 SVGIG (reference sequence). This CDR3 spans 14 amino acids. The V end was cut by 5 bases, the J end by 6 bases, with 19 bases between. In DNA, the CDR3 is TGTGCCTGGGAACCGGTCTCCGAGGTGAAGACCCAGTACTTC. Residues: CAWEPVSEVKTQYF.

This clone appeared once. The DNA of the CDR3 is TGTGCCAGCAGGGACAGCCTGAACACTGAAGCTTTCTTT. Amino acids: CASRDSLNTEAFF. The chain recombines TRBV5-6 with TRBJ1-1; tentatively, D is TRBD1 (6 bases). Germline assignment: CDR1 SGHDT and CDR2 YYEEEE. Trimming cost V 5 bases and J 0 bases, with 8 bases left between them. There are 13 residues in the CDR3.

The rearrangement uses TRBV29-1 and TRBJ1-4, with D unclear. Trimming left V 5 bases short and J 6 bases short, with 7 bases between. Per germline, CDR1 SQVTM and CDR2 ANQGSEA. This CDR3 is 11 amino acids long. CDR3 sequence (DNA): TGCAGCGTTCTGAAAGATGAAAAACTGTTTTTT. Translated, it gives CSVLKDEKLFF. Combining the CDR3 with reference TRBV29-1 and TRBJ1-4 gives the whole variable domain SAVISQKPSRDICQRGTSLTIQCQVDSQVTMMFWYRQQPGQSLTLIATANQGSEATYESGFVIDKFPISRPNLTFSTLTVSNMSPEDSSIYLCSVLKDEKLFFGSGTQLSVL.

The chain is built from TRBV13 and TRBJ2-7, with 7 bases lining up with TRBD1. The CDR3 spans 15 residues. From germline, CDR1 is PRHDT and CDR2 FYEKMQ (reference sequence). V was pared by 1 base and J by 5 bases, with 8 bases of the junction left unmatched. The CDR3 coding sequence is TGTGCCAGCAGCTTAGAACCGACAGGGTACCACGAGCAGTACTTC. This codes for CASSLEPTGYHEQYF.